This T cell receptor beta chain stems from a study of blood T cells in healthy people across ages. The donors, all healthy, were Caucasians living in Russia, aged about 6 to 95. CDR3 size: 14 residues. V lost 7 bases and J lost 0; bases outside the gene matches: 4. Germline V gene sequence: CDR1 SGHTA, CDR2 FQGNSA. Then a second PCR, running about 6 to 12 cycles, was carried out with a sample-barcoded 5' primer and a J-beta primer mix. TCRdb re-called the 5' RACE reads through MiXCR, storing one row per CDR3 protein. The sample lists 780,000 or so distinct CDR3 sequences, roughly 50% seen once, with around a quarter in the top ten.

Sequenced: blood. The chain carries TRBV7-2 and TRBJ1-1; TRBD1 matches 8 bases. The receptor comes from a man aged 40-50 years in good health. In DNA, the CDR3 is TGTGCCAGCACCTGGACAGGGATGAACACTGAAGCTTTCTTT. Its translation: CASTWTGMNTEAFF. Supplemented by reference TRBV7-2 and TRBJ1-1, the full variable domain reads GAGVSQSPSNKVTEKGKDVELRCDPISGHTALYWYRQSLGQGLEFLIYFQGNSAPDKSGLPSDRFSAERTGGSVSTLTIQRTQQEDSAVYLCASTWTGMNTEAFFGQGTRLTVV.